This TCR beta chain was observed in a study of T cells in Graves' hyperthyroidism and ophthalmopathy. The investigators amplified TCR beta CDR3 regions from RNA transcripts. A set of HTBI primers served as the primers for a first-round RT-PCR of the TCR CDR3. One entry per CDR3 protein results from TCRdb running MiXCR on the multiplex PCR reads. The table has 35,000 to 45,000 distinct CDR3 sequences, roughly 50% seen once. This clonotype was counted at least ten times. The junction had 17 bases not matched to a gene; V was cut back by 6 bases and J by 4 bases. CDR1 and CDR2 from the germline V gene are SGHRS and YFSETQ. The CDR3 is made up of 18 amino acids.

Sequencing was performed on blood. The clonotype originates from a woman aged 45-59 years with Graves' hyperthyroidism that later progressed to Graves' ophthalmopathy. The rearrangement uses TRBV5-1 and TRBJ2-1, with 9 bases fitting TRBD2. The CDR3 nucleotides read TGCGCCAGCACCATTACCGGACCGGGGCGGGAGGGTTACAATGAGCAGTTCTTC. As protein: CASTITGPGREGYNEQFF.